The sample holds a few counts of the clone carrying this T cell receptor beta chain. Assay: immunoSEQ multiplex PCR; the TCRdb copy retains only in-frame clones and omits some. The repertoire holds just over 20,000 clones, with 84% as singletons. V lost 1 base, J lost 4 bases, and 15 bases lay in between. Germline V gene data show CDR1 as SGHKS and CDR2 as YYEKEE (reference sequence). The CDR3 runs 15 residues. This sample stems from a study of control samples from healthy donors and cancer patients. The sequence came from a man between 60 and 75 years old with colorectal cancer. The rearrangement joins TRBV5-5 to TRBJ2-7; D remains ambiguous. The sample was PBMCs. The CDR3 nucleotides read TGTGCCAGCAGCTTGTCTGTTAGTGGGATATACGAGCAGTACTTC. Its translation: CASSLSVSGIYEQYF.